Listed here is a single T cell receptor beta chain. The data are from a study of T cell responses to AZD1222 COVID-19 vaccine. Assay: immunoSEQ multiplex PCR; the TCRdb copy retains only in-frame clones and omits some. The sample holds 150,000 to 200,000 clones, less than 95% seen once. CDR1 SNHLY and CDR2 FYNNEI come from the germline V gene. Trimming shortened V by 6 bases and J by 1 base, and 12 bases separated the two germline ends. The CDR3 totals 14 residues. Source: peripheral blood, taken on day 0 of AZD1222 vaccination. This clonotype was obtained from an adult in good health. V is TRBV2 and J is TRBJ1-1, with no clear D. In DNA, the CDR3 is TGTGCCAGCAGGGGCCCCGGAGGGAACACTGAAGCTTTCTTT. The encoded protein is CASRGPGGNTEAFF.